The 25 T cell receptor beta chains listed next were all sequenced from one sample in a study of control samples from healthy donors and cancer patients. Profiling relied on immunoSEQ multiplex PCR, and the TCRdb table lists in-frame clones only, not all of them. The data hold 150,000 to 200,000 clones, with around nine tenths observed a single time. Sequences were obtained from blood. These receptors came from a man between 18 and 35 years old in good health.

The chain is built from TRBV7-6 and TRBJ1-6, with D uncertain. Germline CDR1 reads SGHVS; CDR2 reads FNYEAQ. The V and J ends lost 5 bases and 7 bases respectively, with 12 bases between them. The CDR3 length is 14 residues. The CDR3 sequence: CASSESGINSPLHF. DNA of the CDR3: TGTGCCAGCAGCGAAAGTGGCATCAATTCACCCCTCCACTTT.

The count of this clone is one. V usage is TRBV6-5 and J usage is TRBJ2-7; 9 positions agree with TRBD2. Per the germline V gene, CDR1 is MNHEY and CDR2 is SVGAGI. V dropped 6 bases and J dropped 2; count of bases not matched to a gene: 5. CDR3 length: 14 amino acids. CDR3 nucleotides: TGTGCCAGCAGCCTAGCGGGGCCAGCCTACGAGCAGTACTTC. Amino acid sequence: CASSLAGPAYEQYF.

V is TRBV27 and J is TRBJ1-2, with TRBD1 identical over 7 bases. With V trimmed by 5 bases and J by 8 bases, 14 bases remained unmatched. Germline V gene sequence: CDR1 MNHEY, CDR2 SMNVEV (reference sequence). CDR3 length: 15 residues. CDR3 loop: CASSPRTGAVGGYTF. As DNA, the CDR3 is TGTGCCAGCAGTCCAAGAACAGGGGCGGTTGGCGGCTACACCTTC.

This clone has only one observation. V usage is TRBV18 and J usage is TRBJ1-5; D gene uncertain. CDR1 is KGHSH, CDR2 LQKENI, per germline. V was trimmed by 5 bases and J by 0 bases, leaving 8 bases between them. The CDR3 extends over 14 amino acids. The CDR3, as DNA: TGTGCCAGCTCAGGTGCCGCTAGCAATCAGCCCCAGCATTTT. Translation gives CASSGAASNQPQHF.

The CDR3 DNA is TGTGCCACAGGGGGAGTCGGGGGAGGTCTAGCCAAAAACATTCAGTACTTC. Translating it yields CATGGVGGGLAKNIQYF. The chain carries TRBV28 and TRBJ2-4; a weak D match, TRBD1 (7 bases). The CDR3 length is 17 residues. Trimming took 10 bases from V and 0 from J, leaving 22 bases between them. Germline assignment: CDR1 MDHEN and CDR2 SYDVKM.

This clone was detected only a few times. The chain has TRBV9 and TRBJ2-7; the match to TRBD2 covers 8 bases. The V segment lost 3 bases and the J segment 4 bases; nucleotides outside the gene matches: 9. Germline V gene lookup returns CDR1 SGDLS and CDR2 YYNGEE. CDR3 length: 15 residues. CDR3 amino acids: CASSEQAGDLYEQYF. CDR3 nucleotides: TGTGCCAGCAGCGAGCAAGCGGGGGACCTTTACGAGCAGTACTTC.

J is TRBJ2-3 and V is TRBV3-1 (or the pseudogene TRBV3-2); D uncertain. Germline lookup yields CDR1 LGHDT and CDR2 YNNKEL (reference sequence). The CDR3 has 16 amino acids. V was clipped by 4 bases and J by 0 bases, with 14 bases between them. The CDR3 spells CASSPRHLQSTDTQYF. Written as DNA, the CDR3 is TGTGCCAGCAGCCCAAGACACCTTCAGAGCACAGATACGCAGTATTTT.

About this clone: At the DNA level, this CDR3 is encoded by other sequences in the same sample as well. This chain links TRBV4-2 with TRBJ2-7; the D gene is possibly TRBD1 (5 bases). The CDR3 has 14 amino acids. The germline V gene encodes CDR1 LGHNA and CDR2 YNFKEQ. Trimming shortened V by 0 bases and J by 0 bases, and 6 bases separated the two germline ends. The CDR3 here is CASSQDRGSYEQYF. The DNA for the CDR3 is TGTGCCAGCAGCCAAGATAGGGGCTCCTACGAGCAGTACTTC.

This clone was recorded only once. This chain uses TRBV19 with TRBJ2-7; D possibly corresponds to TRBD1 (5 bases). The germline gives CDR1 LNHDA, CDR2 SQIVND (reference sequence). Trimming removed 3 bases at V and 3 bases at J, with 12 bases between. The CDR3 sequence is 14 residues long. The CDR3 DNA follows: TGTGCCAGTAGTATGGGCGGCAGGGTCTACGAGCAGTACTTC. Its translation: CASSMGGRVYEQYF.

This clone was picked up one time. This chain connects TRBV5-8 to TRBJ1-2; D is uncertain. V gave up 6 bases and J gave up 1 base, with 13 bases separating them. The CDR3 is 14 amino acids. Germline V gene lookup returns CDR1 SGHTS and CDR2 YDEGEE. CDR3 sequence (DNA): TGTGCCAGCACCCCAGATGATTTTAACTATGGCTACACCTTC. This translates into CASTPDDFNYGYTF.

This chain connects TRBV15 to TRBJ1-6; D unclear. Trimming took 5 bases from V and 5 from J, leaving 10 bases between them. Germline V gene lookup returns CDR1 LNHNV and CDR2 YYDKDF (reference sequence). This CDR3 region has 14 residues. CDR3 residues: CATSSQVDNSPLHF. For the CDR3, the DNA is TGTGCCACCAGCTCCCAAGTGGATAATTCACCCCTCCACTTT.

The V call is TRBV4-1, the J call TRBJ2-2; TRBD2 matches 12 bases. There are 17 residues in the CDR3. V lost 1 base to trimming and J lost 4 bases; unmatched junction nucleotides: 4. The germline V gene has CDR1 MGHRA and CDR2 YSYEKL. Here the CDR3 reads CASSQGLAGGITGELFF. DNA of the CDR3: TGCGCCAGCAGCCAAGGTCTAGCGGGGGGGATCACCGGGGAGCTGTTTTTT.

This clone is a singleton in its sample. V is TRBV7-2 and J is TRBJ2-3; the D call may be TRBD1 or TRBD2 (6 bases each). Per germline, CDR1 SGHTA and CDR2 FQGNSA. This CDR3 has 15 residues. V gave up 4 bases and J gave up 2 bases, with 13 bases separating them. In DNA form, the CDR3 reads TGTGCCAGCAGCTCAGAGGGGGACTCCACAGATACGCAGTATTTT. Translated: CASSSEGDSTDTQYF. The entire variable domain, with the rest obtained from reference TRBV7-2 and TRBJ2-3, is as follows: GAGVSQSPSNKVTEKGKDVELRCDPISGHTALYWYRQSLGQGLEFLIYFQGNSAPDKSGLPSDRFSAERTGGSVSTLTIQRTQQEDSAVYLCASSSEGDSTDTQYFGPGTRLTVL.

The chain is built from TRBV20-1 and TRBJ2-2; TRBD1 is a possible D gene (5 bases). The V and J ends lost 3 bases and 1 base respectively, with 12 bases between them. Per the germline V gene, CDR1 is DFQATT and CDR2 is SNEGSKA (reference sequence). This CDR3 comprises 15 residues. CDR3 loop: CSASPRDRNTGELFF. The CDR3 nucleotides are TGCAGTGCTAGTCCTAGAGACAGGAACACCGGGGAGCTGTTTTTT.

This chain connects TRBV4-3 to TRBJ2-2, with D possibly being TRBD2 (5 bases). Trimming removed 8 bases at V and 4 bases at J, with 17 bases between. Germline V gene sequence: CDR1 LGHNA, CDR2 YSLEER. This CDR3 has 15 amino acids. CDR3 loop: CASAWELRGTGELFF. The CDR3 DNA follows: TGCGCCAGCGCGTGGGAACTCCGGGGCACCGGGGAGCTGTTTTTT.

This clone was counted only a few times. The chain carries TRBV7-9 and TRBJ2-7, with D unclear. Germline V gene data show CDR1 as SEHNR and CDR2 as FQNEAQ (reference sequence). The CDR3 has 13 amino acids. Trimming cost V 4 bases and J 7 bases, with 14 bases left between them. The CDR3 sequence: CASSSTPIMEQYF. DNA for the CDR3: TGTGCCAGCAGCTCAACCCCCATCATGGAGCAGTACTTC.

The rearrangement uses TRBV6-5 and TRBJ2-3; D possibly matches TRBD1 or TRBD2 (5 bases each). The CDR3 has 13 amino acids. Germline lookup yields CDR1 MNHEY and CDR2 SVGAGI. Trimming shortened V by 8 bases and J by 5 bases, and 14 bases separated the two germline ends. CDR3 DNA sequence: TGTGCCAGCTGGCGAGGGGCCGAAGATACGCAGTATTTT. Protein sequence: CASWRGAEDTQYF.

The chain carries TRBV5-1 and TRBJ1-6, with D unclear. CDR3 size: 15 residues. Trimming left V 0 bases short and J 3 bases short, with 7 bases between. Germline V gives CDR1 SGHRS, CDR2 YFSETQ. The DNA for the CDR3 is TGCGCCAGCAGCTTGGACGGCAGCTATAATTCACCCCTCCACTTT. Translated: CASSLDGSYNSPLHF.

This chain connects TRBV12-3 or TRBV12-4 to TRBJ2-3; 7 bases match TRBD2. The junction had 4 bases not matched to a gene; V was cut back by 4 bases and J by 6 bases. This CDR3 is built from 13 residues. The CDR3 DNA is TGTGCCAGCAGTTCACTCGGGGGGGATACGCAGTATTTT. Its protein product is CASSSLGGDTQYF.

The rearrangement uses TRBV18 and TRBJ1-1; 7 positions match TRBD1. Germline V gene data show CDR1 as KGHSH and CDR2 as LQKENI. CDR3 length: 13 residues. Trimming cost V 4 bases and J 2 bases; bases outside gene matches: 1. The DNA for the CDR3 is TGTGCCAGCTCACGGGACAGAAACACTGAAGCTTTCTTT. It specifies CASSRDRNTEAFF.

The chain combines TRBV25-1 with TRBJ2-7; 9 positions agree with TRBD1. The CDR3 has 14 amino acids. Looked up from germline, CDR1 is MGHDK and CDR2 is SYGVNS. V lost 4 bases to trimming and J lost 5 bases; unmatched junction nucleotides: 6. The CDR3 DNA follows: TGTGCCAGCAGTGGGGACAGGGTTGGTCACGAGCAGTACTTC. It specifies CASSGDRVGHEQYF.

The chain combines TRBV7-6 with TRBJ2-2; possible D gene TRBD2, 5 bases. Trimming removed 5 bases from V and 6 bases from J, with 19 bases in between. Germline CDR1 and CDR2: SGHVS and FNYEAQ. The CDR3 sequence is 16 residues long. CDR3 amino acids: CASSPQRAPSAGELFF. The CDR3 nucleotides read TGTGCCAGCAGCCCGCAGAGGGCCCCCTCGGCCGGGGAGCTGTTTTTT. Looking up the rest from reference TRBV7-6 and TRBJ2-2 gives the full variable domain: GAGVSQSPRYKVTKRGQDVALRCDPISGHVSLYWYRQALGQGPEFLTYFNYEAQQDKSGLPNDRFSAERPEGSISTLTIQRTEQRDSAMYRCASSPQRAPSAGELFFGEGSRLTVL.

The chain couples TRBV7-8 to TRBJ2-7, with 7 bases that match TRBD2. Trimming cost V 0 bases and J 3 bases; bases outside gene matches: 5. This CDR3 spans 15 amino acids. Germline CDR1 reads SGHVS; CDR2 reads FQNEAQ. CDR3 in DNA: TGTGCCAGCAGCTTAGCGGGGAGCGGGATCTACGAGCAGTACTTC. Its protein is CASSLAGSGIYEQYF.

There are a few counts of this clone. The V and J genes are TRBV7-3 and TRBJ2-1; no reliable D call. This CDR3 region has 13 residues. Per germline, CDR1 SGHTA and CDR2 FQGTGA. Trimming stripped 2 bases from V and 2 bases from J, with 4 bases between. CDR3 sequence (DNA): TGTGCCAGCAGCTTAGGACCCTACAATGAGCAGTTCTTC. This translates into CASSLGPYNEQFF. The full variable domain, its missing parts supplied by reference TRBV7-3 and TRBJ2-1, is GAGVSQTPSNKVTEKGKYVELRCDPISGHTALYWYRQSLGQGPEFLIYFQGTGAADDSGLPNDRFFAVRPEGSVSTLKIQRTERGDSAVYLCASSLGPYNEQFFGPGTRLTVL.

The chain employs TRBV6-6 and TRBJ2-5; the D gene is possibly TRBD1 (7 bases). This CDR3 comprises 15 residues. Trimming took 2 bases from V and 4 from J, leaving 14 bases between them. CDR1 is MNHNY, CDR2 SVGAGI, per germline (reference sequence). CDR3 DNA sequence: TGTGCCAGCAGTTACGGAGGGGGCGGAGGAGAGACCCAGTACTTC. This encodes CASSYGGGGGETQYF.